The 16 T cell receptor beta chains presented below share a single source sample, sequenced in a study of control samples from healthy donors and cancer patients. Assay: immunoSEQ multiplex PCR; the TCRdb copy retains only in-frame clones and omits some. Of about 120,000 clones listed, about nine tenths are singletons. The sample consisted of blood. The origin of the receptors is a man aged 35 to 55 in good health.

This clone was counted a single time. The V gene is TRBV7-9, the J gene TRBJ1-4; 11 bases agree with TRBD1. The CDR3 extends over 16 amino acids. Trimming cost V 4 bases and J 5 bases; bases outside gene matches: 6. Germline CDR1 and CDR2: SEHNR and FQNEAQ (reference sequence). The CDR3 loop is CASSSARDRGNEKLFF. The CDR3 region has the DNA TGTGCCAGCAGCTCAGCAAGGGACAGGGGGAATGAAAAACTGTTTTTT.

The genes are TRBV10-2 and TRBJ2-7; TRBD1 is a possible D gene (6 bases). This CDR3 is built from 12 residues. The ends were cut back, 6 bases at V and 2 bases at J, with 8 bases in the middle. Germline V CDR1 and CDR2: WSHSY, SAAADI. CDR3 amino acids: CASSGTPYEQYF. In nucleotides, the CDR3 is TGCGCCAGCAGCGGGACACCCTACGAGCAGTACTTC.

The chain recombines TRBV9 with TRBJ2-3; D remains ambiguous. The CDR3 runs to 15 residues. CDR1 SGDLS and CDR2 YYNGEE come from the germline V gene. The ends were cut back, 0 bases at V and 4 bases at J, with 12 bases in the middle. CDR3 bases: TGTGCCAGCAGCGTAGGGGCCTCGACGGCAGATACGCAGTATTTT. Its translation: CASSVGASTADTQYF. Full variable domain (missing parts from reference TRBV9 and TRBJ2-3): DSGVTQTPKHLITATGQRVTLRCSPRSGDLSVYWYQQSLDQGLQFLIQYYNGEERAKGNILERFSAQQFPDLHSELNLSSLELGDSALYFCASSVGASTADTQYFGPGTRLTVL.

The chain combines TRBV24-1 with TRBJ2-2; D might be TRBD1 (6 bases). The CDR3 consists of 15 residues. The V gene lost 3 bases and the J gene lost 6 bases, with 13 bases spanning the gap. The V gene's germline CDR1 is KGHDR and CDR2 SFDVKD. CDR3: CATSDHRQVPGELFF. The CDR3 DNA follows: TGTGCCACCAGTGATCACCGACAGGTCCCCGGGGAGCTGTTTTTT.

The chain joins TRBV7-9 to TRBJ1-6, with D uncertain. V was clipped by 1 base and J by 6 bases, with 7 bases between them. This CDR3 contains 14 residues. Germline V gene lookup returns CDR1 SEHNR and CDR2 FQNEAQ (reference sequence). The CDR3 DNA reads TGTGCCAGCAGCTTAGGCCAGTCTAATTCACCCCTCCACTTT. Protein sequence: CASSLGQSNSPLHF.

Of note for this clone: Other DNA sequences from this sample encode an identical CDR3 as well. V gene TRBV11-2 combines with J gene TRBJ2-7; 15 bases line up with TRBD2. The V gene's germline CDR1 is SGHAT and CDR2 FQNNGV. The CDR3 covers 17 residues. V was clipped by 6 bases and J by 6 bases; unmatched bases: 12. Written as DNA, the CDR3 is TGTGCCAGCAGTCCAGGACTAGCGGGGGGGCTTACTTTCGAGCAGTACTTC. Residues: CASSPGLAGGLTFEQYF.

This clone was seen a few times. The V call is TRBV30, the J call TRBJ1-5, with a tentative D call TRBD1 (6 bases). CDR1 is GTSNPN, CDR2 SVGIG, per germline (reference sequence). The CDR3 length is 13 residues. The ends were cut back, 2 bases at V and 4 bases at J, with 9 bases in the middle. The chain's CDR3 is CAWSMTGNQPQHF. CDR3 coding DNA: TGTGCCTGGAGTATGACAGGAAATCAGCCCCAGCATTTT.

This chain joins TRBV28 and TRBJ1-3, with D maybe TRBD1 (5 bases). V lost 5 bases to trimming and J lost 0 bases, with 11 bases between them. Per the germline V gene, CDR1 is MDHEN and CDR2 is SYDVKM. The length of the CDR3 is 15 residues. The chain's CDR3 is CASSRDGNSGNTIYF. DNA of the CDR3: TGTGCCAGCAGTAGGGACGGAAACTCTGGAAACACCATATATTTT.

The chain joins TRBV7-3 to TRBJ1-2; 7 nucleotides agree with TRBD1. This CDR3 has 13 residues. V lost 4 bases and J lost 8; bases outside the gene matches: 7. Germline-derived CDR1 and CDR2 are SGHTA and FQGTGA. CDR3 loop: CASSSRQGGGYTF. The CDR3 nucleotides are TGTGCCAGCAGCTCGAGACAGGGAGGGGGCTACACCTTC.

The chain carries TRBV6-1 and TRBJ2-3; 7 positions match TRBD2. CDR1 and CDR2 from the germline V gene are MNHNS and SASEGT. J lost 1 base, V lost 4 bases, and 2 bases had no gene match. This CDR3 region has 14 residues. CDR3: CASSVAGGTDTQYF. DNA of the CDR3: TGTGCCAGCAGTGTAGCGGGTGGCACAGATACGCAGTATTTT.

The chain carries TRBV3-1 (or the pseudogene TRBV3-2) and TRBJ2-2; no clear D gene. The CDR3 runs to 17 residues. CDR1 is LGHDT, CDR2 YNNKEL, per germline (reference sequence). The ends were cut back, 1 base at V and 6 bases at J, with 18 bases in the middle. CDR3 DNA: TGTGCCAGCAGCCAAGTTTTTTCGGTCAATTCTCCCGGGGAGCTGTTTTTT. This codes for CASSQVFSVNSPGELFF.

This clone was counted only a few times. V is TRBV5-4 and J is TRBJ2-3; TRBD1 or TRBD2 may be the D gene (6 bases each). The CDR3 is 14 amino acids. V was shortened by 3 bases and J by 3 bases, with 11 bases between the two germline ends. Per the germline V gene, CDR1 is SGHNT and CDR2 is YYREEE (reference sequence). The CDR3 protein is CASSSSGATDTQYF. The CDR3 region has the DNA TGTGCCAGCAGCTCATCGGGGGCGACAGATACGCAGTATTTT. Complete variable domain (other parts from reference TRBV5-4 and TRBJ2-3): ETGVTQSPTHLIKTRGQQVTLRCSSQSGHNTVSWYQQALGQGPQFIFQYYREEENGRGNFPPRFSGLQFPNYSSELNVNALELDDSALYLCASSSSGATDTQYFGPGTRLTVL.

The chain joins TRBV5-8 to TRBJ1-1; D ambiguous. The V and J ends lost 1 base and 6 bases respectively, with 16 bases between them. Germline CDR1 and CDR2: SGHTS and YDEGEE. The CDR3 totals 15 residues. The CDR3 is CASSLFGPLWAEAFF. The CDR3 DNA reads TGTGCCAGCAGCTTGTTTGGGCCTTTATGGGCTGAAGCTTTCTTT.

This chain connects TRBV7-2 to TRBJ2-7, with D hard to call. The CDR3 length is 14 residues. Trimming cost V 5 bases and J 3 bases, with 14 bases left between them. CDR1 is SGHTA and CDR2 is FQGNSA in the germline V gene. The CDR3 loop is CASSQRLGNYEQYF. The DNA of the CDR3 is TGTGCCAGCAGCCAGCGTTTGGGAAACTACGAGCAGTACTTC.

In this sample, this clone turned up once. The chain has TRBV6-6 and TRBJ2-3; 10 positions agree with TRBD2. V lost 6 bases, J lost 6 bases, and 9 bases stayed unmatched. Germline V gene data show CDR1 as MNHNY and CDR2 as SVGAGI (reference sequence). The CDR3 contains 15 residues. CDR3: CASRGSSGGGDTQYF. For the CDR3, the DNA is TGTGCCAGCAGGGGTTCTAGCGGGGGCGGGGATACGCAGTATTTT.

The V gene is TRBV6-6, the J gene TRBJ1-6; 10 bases map to TRBD1. J gave up 7 bases and V 7 bases, and 4 bases lay outside the gene matches. This CDR3 contains 14 residues. Germline V gives CDR1 MNHNY, CDR2 SVGAGI (reference sequence). CDR3 region: CASTPTGGNSPLHF. CDR3 DNA: TGTGCCAGCACTCCGACAGGGGGCAATTCACCCCTCCACTTT.